A selection of T cell receptor beta chains follows, all from one sample in a study of low-dose radiotherapy and immunotherapy resistance in tumors. TCRdb re-called the reads through MiXCR, storing one row per CDR3 protein. Altogether around 64,000 distinct CDR3 sequences are present, around 27% being singletons, with the ten largest covering approximately 7%. This specimen consisted of PBMCs, obtained before treatment. These receptors were taken from a male donor with rectosigmoid adenocarcinoma. Both conserved end residues are part of each CDR3. Each record gives: J gene, clone size, D gene, V gene, CDR3 DNA, CDR3 protein. A D gene is named only where the DNA matches it firmly. Clone size is shown for a subset of rows, as once, few, many or a class of expanded clone.

>TRBJ2-7|many|TRBD1|TRBV5-4
TGTGCCAGCAGCTTGGTTGGGACAGAGGGCCACGAGCAGTACTTC
CASSLVGTEGHEQYF
>TRBJ1-2|many|-|TRBV28
TGTGCCAGCATTACGGGGACAAGAGGCTATGGCTACACCTTC
CASITGTRGYGYTF
>TRBJ1-4|many|TRBD1|TRBV4-1
TGCGCCAGCAGCCAAATCAGGGGGCGTACTAATGAAAAACTGTTTTTT
CASSQIRGRTNEKLFF
>TRBJ2-4|many|-|TRBV11-2
TGTGCCAGCAGCTTAAGTCCGGGGGGCCTTGGCAAAAACATTCAGTACTTC
CASSLSPGGLGKNIQYF
>TRBJ2-2|-|-|TRBV7-2
TGTGCCAGCCGGGACTTTCCCACCGGGGAGCTGTTTTTT
CASRDFPTGELFF
>TRBJ2-1|-|TRBD2|TRBV29-1
TGCAGCGTCACGTCTCGCGGGAGGGCCCTTGAGCAGTTCTTC
CSVTSRGRALEQFF
>TRBJ2-7|-|TRBD2|TRBV7-2
TGTGCCAGCAGCTTAGACAGAGCGGGAGGGCCCTACGAGCAGTACTTC
CASSLDRAGGPYEQYF
>TRBJ2-2|few|-|TRBV27
TGTGCCAGCAGTTCACCCCTAGCCCCCGAGCTGGCCGGGGAGCTGTTTTTT
CASSSPLAPELAGELFF
>TRBJ1-1|many|TRBD1|TRBV6-2/TRBV6-3
TGTGCCAGCACCGGACAGGGATCGAAGACTGAAGCTTTCTTT
CASTGQGSKTEAFF
>TRBJ2-1|many|-|TRBV7-3
TGTGCCAGCAGCCCCTCCCGGAACAATGAGCAGTTCTTC
CASSPSRNNEQFF
>TRBJ2-5|many|-|TRBV7-2
TGTGCCAGCAGTTATTCGGAGACCCAGTACTTC
CASSYSETQYF
>TRBJ1-6|-|-|TRBV7-9
TGTGCCATCGGCAGGACACCCGATAATTCACCCCTCCACTTT
CAIGRTPDNSPLHF
>TRBJ2-5|many|-|TRBV12-3/TRBV12-4
TGTGCCAGCAGTTTTCTTGGGCAAGAGACCCAGTACTTC
CASSFLGQETQYF
>TRBJ1-1|many|-|TRBV6-6
TGTGCCAGCACTCCGCGGGCCAACACTGAAGCTTTCTTT
CASTPRANTEAFF
>TRBJ1-1|medium-sized|-|TRBV2
TGTGCCAGCTCCCGTGAGGGTGGCACTGAAGCTTTCTTT
CASSREGGTEAFF
>TRBJ2-3|many|-|TRBV20-1
TGCAGTGATCCGTTGCAGCACACAGATACGCAGTATTTT
CSDPLQHTDTQYF
>TRBJ1-3|few|TRBD1|TRBV27
TGTGCCAGCAGGACGGGACAGAGCTCTGGAAACACCATATATTTT
CASRTGQSSGNTIYF
>TRBJ1-5|few|-|TRBV12-3/TRBV12-4
TGTGCCAGCAGTTATCAAGCGGTTAAGGAGTCGCCCCAGCATTTT
CASSYQAVKESPQHF
>TRBJ2-3|-|-|TRBV5-6
TGTGCCAGCAGCGGGGACGAATACACAGATACGCAGTATTTT
CASSGDEYTDTQYF
>TRBJ2-1|-|TRBD2|TRBV7-2
TGTGCCAGCAGCTTAGGGACTAGCGGGAGACAGGGCAATGAGCAGTTCTTC
CASSLGTSGRQGNEQFF
>TRBJ2-3|many|-|TRBV28
TGTGCCAGCAGTAACCCCGGAAGTTACACAGATACGCAGTATTTT
CASSNPGSYTDTQYF
>TRBJ2-7|-|-|TRBV29-1
TGCAGCGTTCATGCAGGGAACTCCTACGAGCAGTACTTC
CSVHAGNSYEQYF
>TRBJ2-6|few|-|TRBV7-6
TGTGCCGGTACAGCTCCGGGGGCCAACGTCCTGACTTTC
CAGTAPGANVLTF
>TRBJ1-5|few|-|TRBV7-2
TGTGCCAGCAGTCGGGGGGCCCTTTATCAGCCCCAGCATTTT
CASSRGALYQPQHF
>TRBJ2-5|many|TRBD2|TRBV11-2
TGTGCCAGCAGCTCCAGCCTCCTTAGCGGGCGGAGAGAGACCCAGTACTTC
CASSSSLLSGRRETQYF
>TRBJ2-7|many|-|TRBV20-1
TGCAGTGCAAACAGGGAGGACGAGCAGTACTTC
CSANREDEQYF
>TRBJ1-1|many|-|TRBV6-6
TGTGCCAGCAGTTATGCCAGGGGCACTGAAGCTTTCTTT
CASSYARGTEAFF
>TRBJ2-3|many|TRBD1|TRBV28
TGTGCCAGCAGCCCGCAGGGGGGCACAGATACGCAGTATTTT
CASSPQGGTDTQYF
>TRBJ2-2|-|-|TRBV12-3/TRBV12-4
TGTGCCAGCAGTTTTCAGACGAACACCGGGGAGCTGTTTTTT
CASSFQTNTGELFF
>TRBJ1-4|-|-|TRBV18
TGTGCCAGCTCCCGGGGGAGGAATGAAAAACTGTTTTTT
CASSRGRNEKLFF
>TRBJ2-7|many|-|TRBV19
TGTGCCAGTAGAGGGAACGAGCAGTACTTC
CASRGNEQYF
>TRBJ2-5|many|TRBD1|TRBV28
TGTGCCAGCAGTGAACAGGGGATACAGACCCAGTACTTC
CASSEQGIQTQYF
>TRBJ2-7|many|-|TRBV28
TGTGCCAGCAGTTTACCCTCCTACGAGCAGTACTTC
CASSLPSYEQYF
>TRBJ2-1|many|-|TRBV7-3
TGTGCCAGCAGCGTCCTTCCGTCCTACAATGAGCAGTTCTTC
CASSVLPSYNEQFF
>TRBJ2-1|many|-|TRBV3-1
TGTGCCAGCAGGAAGGCTAGCACAGATGAGCAGTTCTTC
CASRKASTDEQFF
>TRBJ2-5|many|-|TRBV9
TGTGCCAGCAGCGTAGGACAGTCAGAGACCCAGTACTTC
CASSVGQSETQYF
>TRBJ1-5|many|-|TRBV27
TGTGCCAGCAGTTTAAAACAGACTAATCAGCCCCAGCATTTT
CASSLKQTNQPQHF
>TRBJ2-4|many|-|TRBV20-1
TGCAGTGCTAGAGGGGACCGATTAGGCCGGGGAGCCAAAAACATTCAGTACTTC
CSARGDRLGRGAKNIQYF
>TRBJ2-3|few|-|TRBV20-1
TGCAGTGCTAGACGCACAGATACGCAGTATTTT
CSARRTDTQYF
>TRBJ2-1|-|-|TRBV12-3/TRBV12-4
TGTGCCAGCAGCGGGGTCGAGCCCAGCTCCTACAATGAGCAGTTCTTC
CASSGVEPSSYNEQFF
>TRBJ2-1|few|-|TRBV11-2
TGTGCCAGCAGCTTAGCATTGCTTTCGTACAATGAGCAGTTCTTC
CASSLALLSYNEQFF
>TRBJ2-1|many|-|TRBV7-2
TGTGCCAGCAGCTTAGGCAGGACCAATGAGCAGTTCTTC
CASSLGRTNEQFF
>TRBJ2-7|many|-|TRBV27
TGTGCCAGCAGCCTAGGGGCAGGGCCCTACGAGCAGTACTTC
CASSLGAGPYEQYF
>TRBJ1-1|-|-|TRBV6-4
TGTGCCAGCAGTTTCCGGGACGAAAACACTGAAGCTTTCTTT
CASSFRDENTEAFF
>TRBJ1-5|many|-|TRBV4-2
TGTGCCAGCAGCCAAGGGACACTTAGCAATCAGCCCCAGCATTTT
CASSQGTLSNQPQHF
>TRBJ2-2|-|TRBD1|TRBV12-3/TRBV12-4
TGTGCCAGCAGTGCTAGGGACAGGGGGCGTCCCGGGGAGCTGTTTTTT
CASSARDRGRPGELFF
>TRBJ2-1|-|-|TRBV29-1
TGCAGCGTTGAAGAGATCAGGGGTGGAGGTGAGCAGTTCTTC
CSVEEIRGGGEQFF
>TRBJ1-2|many|-|TRBV2
TGTGCCAGCAGGGGGACGGGGATAAACTATGGCTACACCTTC
CASRGTGINYGYTF
>TRBJ2-7|many|-|TRBV12-3/TRBV12-4
TGTGCCACCAGTCGTTCCTACGAGCAGTACTTC
CATSRSYEQYF
>TRBJ2-3|-|-|TRBV20-1
TGCAGTGCTAGGACTACTAGCACAGATACGCAGTATTTT
CSARTTSTDTQYF
>TRBJ1-2|-|TRBD1|TRBV5-1
TGCGCCAGCAGCTCGGAGTCCGGGACAGAAAACTATGGCTACACCTTC
CASSSESGTENYGYTF
>TRBJ2-7|-|-|TRBV2
TGTGCCAGCAGTGGTGGGAACGGACTCGAGCAGTACTTC
CASSGGNGLEQYF
>TRBJ2-1|many|TRBD2|TRBV5-8
TGTGCCAGCAGAACTAGCGGGGCTTCCTACAATGAGCAGTTCTTC
CASRTSGASYNEQFF
>TRBJ2-1|-|-|TRBV10-3
TGTGCCATCAGTGAGTTTACTTCTCCATGGGGAGAGCAGTTCTTC
CAISEFTSPWGEQFF
>TRBJ2-5|many|-|TRBV18
TGTGCCAGCTCACCACCGACGGGAGAAGAGACCCAGTACTTC
CASSPPTGEETQYF
>TRBJ2-1|many|-|TRBV12-3/TRBV12-4
TGTGCCAGCAGGGGAGGAGGGGGCTTCAATGAGCAGTTCTTC
CASRGGGGFNEQFF
>TRBJ2-4|many|TRBD2|TRBV19
TGTGCCAGTAGTAGCCTAGCGGGAGTGAGGGGTGACATTCAGTACTTC
CASSSLAGVRGDIQYF
>TRBJ2-1|many|TRBD2|TRBV7-2
TGTGCCAGCAGCTTAGGAGGCGGGGGGAGATTCGATGAGCAGTTCTTC
CASSLGGGGRFDEQFF
>TRBJ2-7|-|-|TRBV27
TGTGCCAGCAGTTATGGACAGAACTACGAGCAGTACTTC
CASSYGQNYEQYF